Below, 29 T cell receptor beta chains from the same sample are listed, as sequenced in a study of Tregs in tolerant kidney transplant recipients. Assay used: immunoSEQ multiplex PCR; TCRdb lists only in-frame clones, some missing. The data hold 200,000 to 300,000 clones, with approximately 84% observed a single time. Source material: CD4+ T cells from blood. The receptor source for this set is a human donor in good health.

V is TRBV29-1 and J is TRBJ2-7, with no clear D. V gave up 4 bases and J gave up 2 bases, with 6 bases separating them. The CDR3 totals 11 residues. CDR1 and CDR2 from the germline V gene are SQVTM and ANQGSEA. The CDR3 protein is CSVAQTYEQYF. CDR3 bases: TGCAGCGTTGCTCAGACCTACGAGCAGTACTTC.

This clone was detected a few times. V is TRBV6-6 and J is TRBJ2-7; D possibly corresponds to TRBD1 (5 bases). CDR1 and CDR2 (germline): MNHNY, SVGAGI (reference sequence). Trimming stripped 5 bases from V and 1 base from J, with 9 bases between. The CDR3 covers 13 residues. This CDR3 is CASSNRNSYEQYF. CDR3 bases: TGTGCCAGCAGTAACAGGAATTCCTACGAGCAGTACTTC.

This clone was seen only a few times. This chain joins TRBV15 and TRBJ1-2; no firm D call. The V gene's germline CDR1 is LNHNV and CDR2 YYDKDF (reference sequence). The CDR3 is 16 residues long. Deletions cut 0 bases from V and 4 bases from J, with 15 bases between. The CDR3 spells CATSRDPGRVSYGYTF. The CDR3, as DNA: TGTGCCACCAGCAGAGATCCGGGTCGGGTATCCTATGGCTACACCTTC.

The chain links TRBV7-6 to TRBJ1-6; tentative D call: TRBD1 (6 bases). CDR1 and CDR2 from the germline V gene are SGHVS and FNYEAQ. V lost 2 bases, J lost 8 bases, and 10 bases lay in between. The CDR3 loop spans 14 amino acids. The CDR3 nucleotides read TGTGCCAGCAGCTTAAAGGGGGATTATTCACCCCTCCACTTT. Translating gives CASSLKGDYSPLHF.

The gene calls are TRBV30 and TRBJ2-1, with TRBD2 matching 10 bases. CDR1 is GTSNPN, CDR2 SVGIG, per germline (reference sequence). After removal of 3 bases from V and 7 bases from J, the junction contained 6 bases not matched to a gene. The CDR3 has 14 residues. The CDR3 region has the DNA TGTGCCTGGAGGAATCCTAGCGGGAGTAATGAGCAGTTCTTC. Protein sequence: CAWRNPSGSNEQFF.

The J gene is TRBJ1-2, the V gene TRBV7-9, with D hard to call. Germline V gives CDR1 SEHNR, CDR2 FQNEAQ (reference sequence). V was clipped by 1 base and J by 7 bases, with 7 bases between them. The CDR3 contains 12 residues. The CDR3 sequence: CASSLGGFGYTF. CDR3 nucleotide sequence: TGTGCCAGCAGCTTAGGAGGGTTTGGCTACACCTTC.

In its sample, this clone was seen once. CDR3 sequence (DNA): TGTGCCAGCAGCTTGGCCCTGTTCGGAAACACCATATATTTT. Residues: CASSLALFGNTIYF. This rearrangement joins TRBV5-6 to TRBJ1-3, with no clear D. The CDR3 is made up of 14 amino acids. Germline lookup yields CDR1 SGHDT and CDR2 YYEEEE. V dropped 0 bases and J dropped 4 bases, with 8 bases sitting between them. Together with reference TRBV5-6 and TRBJ1-3, the CDR3 gives the full variable domain: DAGVTQSPTHLIKTRGQQVTLRCSPKSGHDTVSWYQQALGQGPQFIFQYYEEEERQRGNFPDRFSGHQFPNYSSELNVNALLLGDSALYLCASSLALFGNTIYFGEGSWLTVV.

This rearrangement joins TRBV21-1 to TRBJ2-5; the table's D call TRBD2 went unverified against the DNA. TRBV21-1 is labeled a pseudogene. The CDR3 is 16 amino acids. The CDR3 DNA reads TGTGCCAGCAGCAAGCCCGGGACTAGCGAACAAGAGACCCAGTACTTC. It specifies CASSKPGTSEQETQYF.

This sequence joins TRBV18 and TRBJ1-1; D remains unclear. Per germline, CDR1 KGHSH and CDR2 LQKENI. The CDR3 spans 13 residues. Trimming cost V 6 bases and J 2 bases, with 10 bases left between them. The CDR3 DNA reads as TGTGCCAGCTCGTCTAGTGGTAACACTGAAGCTTTCTTT. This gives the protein CASSSSGNTEAFF.

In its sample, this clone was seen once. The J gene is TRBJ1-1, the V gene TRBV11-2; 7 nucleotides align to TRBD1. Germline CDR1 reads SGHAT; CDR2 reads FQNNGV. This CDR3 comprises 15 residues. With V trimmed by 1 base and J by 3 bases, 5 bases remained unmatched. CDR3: CASSLGARGYTEAFF. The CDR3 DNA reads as TGTGCCAGCAGCTTAGGGGCCAGGGGGTACACTGAAGCTTTCTTT.

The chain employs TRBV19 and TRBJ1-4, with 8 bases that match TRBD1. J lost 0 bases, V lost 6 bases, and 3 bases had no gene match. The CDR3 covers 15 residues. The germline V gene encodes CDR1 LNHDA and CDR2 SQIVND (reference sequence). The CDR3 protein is CASRAGGATNEKLFF. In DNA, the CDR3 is TGTGCCAGTAGGGCAGGGGGCGCAACTAATGAAAAACTGTTTTTT.

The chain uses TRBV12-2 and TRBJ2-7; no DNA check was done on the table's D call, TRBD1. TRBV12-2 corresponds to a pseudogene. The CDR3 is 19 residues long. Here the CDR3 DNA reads TGTGCAAGTCGCTTCCTTAACGGGACAGCCCCCCAAAGGTGTGGTGAGCAGTACTTC. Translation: CASRFLNGTAPQRCGEQYF.

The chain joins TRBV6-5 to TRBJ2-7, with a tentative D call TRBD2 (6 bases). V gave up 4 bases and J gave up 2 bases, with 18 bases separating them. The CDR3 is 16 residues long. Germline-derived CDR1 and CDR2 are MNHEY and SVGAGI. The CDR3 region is CASSCASAGCPYEQYF. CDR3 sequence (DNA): TGTGCCAGCAGTTGCGCATCTGCGGGGTGCCCCTACGAGCAGTACTTC.

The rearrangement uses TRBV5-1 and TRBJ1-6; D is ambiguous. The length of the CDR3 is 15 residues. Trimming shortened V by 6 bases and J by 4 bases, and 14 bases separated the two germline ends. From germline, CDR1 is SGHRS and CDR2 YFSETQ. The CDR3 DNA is TGCGCCAGCAAGCCGCGGGTGGGTTATAATTCACCCCTCCACTTT. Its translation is CASKPRVGYNSPLHF.

The CDR3 loop is CASSSLVAGAYEQYF. CDR3 DNA: TGTGCCAGCAGCTCCTTGGTAGCGGGAGCCTACGAGCAGTACTTC. The chain employs TRBV5-4 and TRBJ2-7, with 9 bases matching TRBD2. CDR3 length: 15 amino acids. From germline, CDR1 is SGHNT and CDR2 YYREEE (reference sequence). V was clipped by 3 bases and J by 2 bases; unmatched bases: 6.

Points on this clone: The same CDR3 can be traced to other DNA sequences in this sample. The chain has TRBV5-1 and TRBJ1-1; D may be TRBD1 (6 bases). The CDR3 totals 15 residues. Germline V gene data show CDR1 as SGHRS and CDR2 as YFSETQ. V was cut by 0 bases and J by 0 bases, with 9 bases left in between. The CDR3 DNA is TGCGCCAGCAGCTTGGCCGGGACACTGAACACTGAAGCTTTCTTT. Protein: CASSLAGTLNTEAFF.

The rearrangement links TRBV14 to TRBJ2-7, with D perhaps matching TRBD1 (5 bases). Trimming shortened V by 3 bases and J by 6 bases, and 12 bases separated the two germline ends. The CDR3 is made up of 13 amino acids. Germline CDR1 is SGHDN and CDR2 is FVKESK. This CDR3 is CASSQERGTEQYF. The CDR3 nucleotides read TGTGCCAGCAGCCAGGAAAGGGGAACCGAGCAGTACTTC.

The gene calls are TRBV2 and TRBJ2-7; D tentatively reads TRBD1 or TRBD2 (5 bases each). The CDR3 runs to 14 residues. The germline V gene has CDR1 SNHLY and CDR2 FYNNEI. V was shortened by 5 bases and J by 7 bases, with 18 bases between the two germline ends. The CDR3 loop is CASSLGVLMGEQYF. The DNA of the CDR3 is TGTGCCAGCAGTTTGGGGGTTCTGATGGGGGAGCAGTACTTC.

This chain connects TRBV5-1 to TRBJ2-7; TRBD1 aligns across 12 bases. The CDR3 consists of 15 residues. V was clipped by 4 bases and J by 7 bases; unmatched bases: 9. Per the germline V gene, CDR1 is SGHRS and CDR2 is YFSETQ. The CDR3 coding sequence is TGCGCCAGCAGCGCAAATCTGGGACAGGGGGCAGAGCAGTACTTC. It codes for CASSANLGQGAEQYF.

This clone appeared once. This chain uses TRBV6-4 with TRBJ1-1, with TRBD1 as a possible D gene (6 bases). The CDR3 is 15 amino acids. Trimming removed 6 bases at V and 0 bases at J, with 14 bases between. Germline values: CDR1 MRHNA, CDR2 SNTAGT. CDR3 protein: CASRRGAGVNTEAFF. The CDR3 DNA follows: TGTGCCAGCAGGCGGGGCGCAGGGGTGAACACTGAAGCTTTCTTT.

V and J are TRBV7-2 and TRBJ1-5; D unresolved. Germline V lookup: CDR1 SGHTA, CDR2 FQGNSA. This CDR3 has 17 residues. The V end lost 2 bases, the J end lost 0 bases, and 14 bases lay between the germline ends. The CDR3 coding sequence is TGTGCCAGCAGCTTAACAGTTATCGCTTCTAGCAATCAGCCCCAGCATTTT. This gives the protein CASSLTVIASSNQPQHF. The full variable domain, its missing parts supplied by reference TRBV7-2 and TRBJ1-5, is GAGVSQSPSNKVTEKGKDVELRCDPISGHTALYWYRQSLGQGLEFLIYFQGNSAPDKSGLPSDRFSAERTGGSVSTLTIQRTQQEDSAVYLCASSLTVIASSNQPQHFGDGTRLSIL.

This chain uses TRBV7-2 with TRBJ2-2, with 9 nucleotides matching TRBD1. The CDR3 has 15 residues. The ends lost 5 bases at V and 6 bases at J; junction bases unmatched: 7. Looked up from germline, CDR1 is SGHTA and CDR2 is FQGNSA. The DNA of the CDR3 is TGTGCCAGCAGCAGGGACAGGGTCTCTGCCGGGGAGCTGTTTTTT. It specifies CASSRDRVSAGELFF.

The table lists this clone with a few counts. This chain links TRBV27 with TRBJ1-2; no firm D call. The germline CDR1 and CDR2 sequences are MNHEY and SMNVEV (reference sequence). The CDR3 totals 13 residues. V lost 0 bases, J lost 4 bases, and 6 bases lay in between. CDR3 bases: TGTGCCAGCAGTTTATCCCAGTTCTATGGCTACACCTTC. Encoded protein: CASSLSQFYGYTF.

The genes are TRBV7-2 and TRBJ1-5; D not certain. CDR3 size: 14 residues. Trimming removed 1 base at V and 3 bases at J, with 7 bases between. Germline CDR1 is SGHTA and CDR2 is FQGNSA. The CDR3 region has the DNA TGTGCCAGCAGCTTAGTGCGGGACAATCAGCCCCAGCATTTT. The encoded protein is CASSLVRDNQPQHF.

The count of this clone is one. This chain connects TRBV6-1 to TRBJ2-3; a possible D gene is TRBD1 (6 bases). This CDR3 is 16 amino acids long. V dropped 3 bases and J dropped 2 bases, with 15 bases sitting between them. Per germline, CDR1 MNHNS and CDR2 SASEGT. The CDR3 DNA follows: TGTGCCAGCAGTGACCGGGACAAGACCTACACAGATACGCAGTATTTT. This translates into CASSDRDKTYTDTQYF.

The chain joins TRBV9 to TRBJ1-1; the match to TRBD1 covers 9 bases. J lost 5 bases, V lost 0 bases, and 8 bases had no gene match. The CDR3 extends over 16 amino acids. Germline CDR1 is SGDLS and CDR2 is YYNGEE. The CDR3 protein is CASSVVTGGDHTEAFF. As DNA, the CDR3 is TGTGCCAGCAGCGTAGTAACAGGGGGCGATCATACTGAAGCTTTCTTT.

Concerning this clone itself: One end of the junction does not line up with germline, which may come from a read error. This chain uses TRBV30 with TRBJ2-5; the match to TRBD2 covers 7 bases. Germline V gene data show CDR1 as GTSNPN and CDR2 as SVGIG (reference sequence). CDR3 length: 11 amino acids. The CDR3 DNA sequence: TGTGCCTGGACCACGGGGGAGGGTAGGGACTTC. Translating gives CAWTTGEGRDF. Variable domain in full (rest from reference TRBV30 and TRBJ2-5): SQTIHQWPATLVQPVGSPLSLECTVEGTSNPNLYWYRQAAGRGLQLLFYSVGIGQISSEVPQNLSASRPQDRQFILSSKKLLLSDSGFYLCAWTTGEGRDFGPGTRLLVL.

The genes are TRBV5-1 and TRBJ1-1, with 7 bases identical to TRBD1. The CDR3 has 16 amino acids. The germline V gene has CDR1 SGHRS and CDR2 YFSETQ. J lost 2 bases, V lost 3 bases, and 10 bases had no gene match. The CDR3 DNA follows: TGCGCCAGCAGCTCCTACAGGGGAAGGGAAAACACTGAAGCTTTCTTT. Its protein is CASSSYRGRENTEAFF. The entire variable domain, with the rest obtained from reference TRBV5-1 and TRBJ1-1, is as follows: KAGVTQTPRYLIKTRGQQVTLSCSPISGHRSVSWYQQTPGQGLQFLFEYFSETQRNKGNFPGRFSGRQFSNSRSEMNVSTLELGDSALYLCASSSYRGRENTEAFFGQGTRLTVV.

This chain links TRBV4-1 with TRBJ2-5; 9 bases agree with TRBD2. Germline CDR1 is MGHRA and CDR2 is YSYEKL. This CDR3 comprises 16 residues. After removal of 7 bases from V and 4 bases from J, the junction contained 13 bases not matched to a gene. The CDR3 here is CASTPVAGAVRETQYF. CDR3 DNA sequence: TGCGCCAGCACGCCGGTAGCGGGGGCTGTAAGAGAGACCCAGTACTTC.